This T cell receptor (beta chain) stems from a study of T cells after yellow fever vaccination. This CDR3 has 16 residues. V was clipped by 6 bases and J by 1 base, with 17 bases between them. TCR cDNA, made by 5'RACE template switching, carried an added universal primer site and UMIs. TCRdb re-derived calls from the 5' RACE reads in MiXCR, one entry per CDR3 protein. The sample holds about 160,000 distinct CDR3 sequences; about 7% are singletons and the top ten take roughly 2.5%. The chain has TRBV12-3 or TRBV12-4 and TRBJ2-3; D tentatively fits TRBD1 or TRBD2 (5 bases each). Sequencing used CD4+ T cells sorted from PBMCs, obtained 5 days after the first yellow fever vaccination. The source is a man aged 18 to 30 who received the YFV17D yellow fever vaccine. The CDR3 nucleotides read TGTGCCAGCAGGCCATCCGGGGCTCAGGGCACAGATACGCAGTATTTT. Its protein product is CASRPSGAQGTDTQYF.